This entry concerns a single T cell receptor (beta chain). Under the authors' procedure: Estimated nucleated cell counts came from reference gene primer amplification. Data came from immunoSEQ multiplex PCR; TCRdb stores just in-frame clones and leaves some out. The DNA was the basis for D and trimming; V, J and clone size are from that table. The table lists 95,000 or so clones, more than 80% of them singletons. This entry is derived from a study of blood T cell repertoires in COVID-19. Looking at the study overall: Specimens from acute and convalescent COVID-19 originated in the United States, Italy and Spain. T cells, B-cell-depleted T cells, or PBMCs supplied cDNA or gDNA.

The length of the CDR3 is 11 residues. Trimming stripped 3 bases from V and 4 bases from J, with 3 bases between. Germline V gene sequence: CDR1 LGHDT, CDR2 YNNKEL (reference sequence). This TCR was recovered from a human donor in a cohort sampled during active COVID-19. Sequencing was carried out using peripheral blood. The chain couples TRBV3-1 (or the pseudogene TRBV3-2) to TRBJ2-5; D not resolved. CDR3 sequence reads: CASSHGETQYF. As DNA, the CDR3 is TGTGCCAGCAGCCACGGAGAGACCCAGTACTTC.